A single sample gave rise to the 20 T cell receptor beta chains below, sequenced in a study of CD8 T cells in ankylosing spondylitis. TCRdb passed the 5' RACE reads through MiXCR, listing each CDR3 protein once. The sample contains over 60,000 distinct CDR3 sequences, 5.3% of which appear only once. The sequenced material came from blood, either unsorted or a sorted T cell fraction (not recorded which). The receptors come from a male donor with ankylosing spondylitis or in good health (not recorded which).

This clonotype was detected many times. V usage is TRBV20-1 and J usage is TRBJ1-1, with D uncertain. Trimming pared 7 bases from V and 0 bases from J, leaving 9 bases between. CDR3 length: 12 amino acids. From germline, CDR1 is DFQATT and CDR2 SNEGSKA (reference sequence). CDR3 in amino acids: CSVFSMNTEAFF. Here the CDR3 DNA reads TGCAGTGTGTTCAGCATGAACACTGAAGCTTTCTTT.

This clonotype was seen many times. The CDR3 sequence: CASSSGLEGNEQFF. The CDR3 DNA is TGTGCCAGCAGCTCGGGCCTTGAAGGAAATGAGCAGTTCTTC. The V gene is TRBV5-4, the J gene TRBJ2-1, with unresolved D. CDR3 size: 14 residues. V lost 3 bases to trimming and J lost 7 bases, with 14 bases between them. Germline lookup yields CDR1 SGHNT and CDR2 YYREEE (reference sequence).

This clonotype was recorded many times. The genes are TRBV28 and TRBJ1-6; possibly TRBD1 for D (5 bases). V was clipped by 3 bases and J by 7 bases, with 10 bases between them. Germline lookup yields CDR1 MDHEN and CDR2 SYDVKM. The CDR3 consists of 14 residues. The CDR3 DNA sequence: TGTGCCAGCAGTTTGGCAGGGAGAAATTCACCCCTCCACTTT. It codes for CASSLAGRNSPLHF.

This clonotype has ten or more counts. This chain links TRBV20-1 with TRBJ1-6, with D perhaps matching TRBD1 (6 bases). Trimming cost V 0 bases and J 11 bases, with 20 bases left between them. The CDR3 consists of 16 residues. The germline V gene has CDR1 DFQATT and CDR2 SNEGSKA (reference sequence). In DNA form, the CDR3 reads TGCAGTGCTAGAGAGGACAGCTTCACGAACGGGACACCCCTCCACTTT. Its translation is CSAREDSFTNGTPLHF.

This clonotype appeared many times. The chain uses TRBV20-1 and TRBJ1-6; D is ambiguous. CDR1 and CDR2 (germline): DFQATT, SNEGSKA (reference sequence). V dropped 5 bases and J dropped 4 bases, with 6 bases sitting between them. The CDR3 runs 12 residues. CDR3 amino acids: CSAPSYNSPLHF. The CDR3 nucleotides are TGCAGTGCTCCCTCTTATAATTCACCCCTCCACTTT.

There are many counts of this clonotype. The V gene is TRBV5-1, the J gene TRBJ1-6; no clear D. The CDR3 contains 21 residues. Trimming shortened V by 0 bases and J by 5 bases, and 27 bases separated the two germline ends. CDR1 and CDR2 from the germline V gene are SGHRS and YFSETQ. The CDR3 here is CASSLGQGPSRLRANNSPLHF. CDR3 bases: TGCGCCAGCAGCTTGGGACAAGGGCCTTCGAGGTTGAGGGCCAATAATTCACCCCTCCACTTT.

This clonotype was found many times. The rearrangement joins TRBV6-1 to TRBJ1-5; 8 bases map to TRBD1. The CDR3 has 15 residues. Germline V CDR1 and CDR2: MNHNS, SASEGT. Trimming cost V 5 bases and J 3 bases; bases outside gene matches: 6. The CDR3 sequence: CASSPGTGYNQPQHF. The CDR3 coding sequence is TGTGCCAGCAGTCCGGGGACAGGCTACAATCAGCCCCAGCATTTT.

This clonotype has ten or more counts. This chain connects TRBV2 to TRBJ2-6; D is possibly TRBD1 or TRBD2 (5 bases each). CDR3 length equals 18 residues. Trimming removed 6 bases at V and 4 bases at J, with 22 bases between. Germline-derived CDR1 and CDR2 are SNHLY and FYNNEI. The CDR3 loop is CASSHIRDPVRGANVLTF. The CDR3 bases are TGTGCCAGCAGCCACATCCGGGACCCCGTGAGGGGGGCCAACGTCCTGACTTTC. Using reference TRBV2 and TRBJ2-6 for the parts outside the CDR3, the full variable domain is EPEVTQTPSHQVTQMGQEVILRCVPISNHLYFYWYRQILGQKVEFLVSFYNNEISEKSEIFDDQFSVERPDGSNFTLKIRSTKLEDSAMYFCASSHIRDPVRGANVLTFGAGSRLTVL.

This clonotype was seen more than once but under ten times. V and J are TRBV12-3 or TRBV12-4 and TRBJ2-3; perhaps TRBD1 as D (7 bases). The V end was cut by 6 bases, the J end by 2 bases, with 12 bases between. The CDR3 contains 14 residues. CDR3 sequence: CASRSGGITDTQYF. Here the CDR3 DNA reads TGTGCCAGCAGGTCAGGGGGGATCACAGATACGCAGTATTTT.

This clonotype has ten or more counts. The rearrangement links TRBV20-1 to TRBJ1-6; D is possibly TRBD1 (5 bases). V lost 4 bases to trimming and J lost 4 bases, with 8 bases between them. This CDR3 spans 13 amino acids. From germline, CDR1 is DFQATT and CDR2 SNEGSKA (reference sequence). Here the CDR3 reads CSANTGYNSPLHF. The CDR3 DNA reads TGCAGTGCTAATACAGGATATAATTCACCCCTCCACTTT.

The J gene is TRBJ1-6, the V gene TRBV20-1, with TRBD1 as a possible D gene (6 bases). From germline, CDR1 is DFQATT and CDR2 SNEGSKA (reference sequence). Trimming pared 6 bases from V and 6 bases from J, leaving 18 bases between. This CDR3 region has 15 residues. In nucleotides, the CDR3 is TGCAGTGCCCACCCCCTGGGGGGCGCTAATTCACCCCTCCACTTT. Its protein product is CSAHPLGGANSPLHF.

The rearrangement links TRBV3-1 to TRBJ2-1, with 8 positions matching TRBD1. This CDR3 is 19 amino acids long. CDR1 is LGHDT and CDR2 is YNNKEL in the germline V gene (reference sequence). J gave up 3 bases and V 10 bases, and 23 bases lay outside the gene matches. In nucleotides, the CDR3 is TGTGCCACCTGCCAAGCTCGGGAAAGGACAGGGCTTTACTACAATGAGCAGTTCTTC. Translating gives CATCQARERTGLYYNEQFF.

The sample holds many counts of this clonotype. The chain links TRBV29-1 to TRBJ2-7; 8 bases agree with TRBD1. The CDR3 covers 13 residues. V was pared by 4 bases and J by 1 base, with 3 bases of the junction left unmatched. From germline, CDR1 is SQVTM and CDR2 ANQGSEA. CDR3: CSVGGTGSYEQYF. CDR3 in DNA: TGCAGCGTTGGGGGGACAGGTTCCTACGAGCAGTACTTC.

This clonotype was detected ten times or more. The CDR3 spells CASSPGGANVLTF. CDR3 sequence (DNA): TGCGCCAGCAGCCCGGGTGGGGCCAACGTCCTGACTTTC. This chain connects TRBV5-1 to TRBJ2-6; D is undetermined. Germline V gene sequence: CDR1 SGHRS, CDR2 YFSETQ. CDR3 length equals 13 residues. V dropped 4 bases and J dropped 3 bases, with 5 bases sitting between them.

In its sample, this clonotype was seen many times. CDR3 residues: CASTPEGQKQIQPQHF. The CDR3 DNA is TGTGCCAGCACCCCTGAGGGACAGAAGCAGATTCAGCCCCAGCATTTT. This chain joins TRBV6-6 and TRBJ1-5; 7 bases map to TRBD1. Germline V gives CDR1 MNHNY, CDR2 SVGAGI (reference sequence). The CDR3 extends over 16 amino acids. V was clipped by 7 bases and J by 6 bases; unmatched bases: 15.

This clonotype was observed many times. The chain employs TRBV20-1 and TRBJ1-5; 8 bases are a match to TRBD1. The germline CDR1 and CDR2 sequences are DFQATT and SNEGSKA (reference sequence). With 4 bases clipped from V and 0 bases from J, the junction kept 5 bases outside the gene matches. The CDR3 is 15 residues long. The CDR3 sequence is CSANRGGYSNQPQHF. CDR3 nucleotides: TGCAGTGCTAACAGGGGGGGGTATAGCAATCAGCCCCAGCATTTT.

A note on this clonotype: Being one base from a much bigger clone, this may be a read error. The chain combines TRBV3-1 with TRBJ2-7; D is possibly TRBD1 or TRBD2 (5 bases each). Germline values: CDR1 LGHDT, CDR2 YNNKEL (reference sequence). This CDR3 is 15 amino acids long. The CDR3 DNA reads as TGTGCCACCAGCTCGCGAGGGCAGGGCTCCTACGAGCAGTACTTC. It yields the protein CATSSRGQGSYEQYF.

This clonotype was counted ten times or more. V is TRBV5-4 and J is TRBJ2-4; tentative D call: TRBD2 (5 bases). Per germline, CDR1 SGHNT and CDR2 YYREEE (reference sequence). CDR3 length: 16 amino acids. The V end was cut by 0 bases, the J end by 0 bases, with 10 bases between. CDR3 amino acids: CASSLGADGAKNIQYF. CDR3 sequence (DNA): TGTGCCAGCAGCTTGGGAGCGGACGGAGCCAAAAACATTCAGTACTTC.

This clonotype was picked up many times. The V gene is TRBV20-1, the J gene TRBJ2-4, with TRBD1 matching over 7 bases. The CDR3 runs to 12 residues. The germline V gene has CDR1 DFQATT and CDR2 SNEGSKA (reference sequence). The trim removed 6 bases at V and 5 bases at J, leaving 4 bases unmatched. CDR3 amino acids: CSAYDRENIQYF. As DNA, the CDR3 is TGCAGTGCGTATGACAGGGAAAACATTCAGTACTTC.

There are many counts of this clonotype. V is TRBV5-1 and J is TRBJ2-5; D not certain. Trimming left V 0 bases short and J 2 bases short, with 8 bases between. This CDR3 region has 14 residues. The germline V gene encodes CDR1 SGHRS and CDR2 YFSETQ. CDR3 DNA sequence: TGCGCCAGCAGCTTGGTCAGGAGTCAAGAGACCCAGTACTTC. It yields the protein CASSLVRSQETQYF. The whole variable domain, remainder taken from reference TRBV5-1 and TRBJ2-5, is KAGVTQTPRYLIKTRGQQVTLSCSPISGHRSVSWYQQTPGQGLQFLFEYFSETQRNKGNFPGRFSGRQFSNSRSEMNVSTLELGDSALYLCASSLVRSQETQYFGPGTRLLVL.